This T cell receptor beta chain was sequenced for a study of T cells in Graves' hyperthyroidism and ophthalmopathy. Researchers amplified the TCR beta CDR3 regions from RNA transcripts. HTBI primers were employed in a first-round RT-PCR of the TCR CDR3. TCRdb processed the multiplex PCR reads anew with MiXCR; each CDR3 protein has one entry. This repertoire shows around 100,000 distinct CDR3 sequences, approximately 48% found once; its top ten account for approximately 24%. With regard to this clonotype: The junction differs from germline at one of its ends, possibly a read error.

Per the germline V gene, CDR1 is SGHTA and CDR2 is FQGNSA. There are 14 residues in the CDR3. This receptor was obtained from a man aged 40-50 years with Graves' hyperthyroidism. The material sequenced was blood. The V and J genes are TRBV7-2 and TRBJ2-2; tentatively, D is TRBD1 (6 bases). CDR3 sequence reads: CASSHTGSFSELLF. In DNA, the CDR3 is TGTGCCAGCAGCCATACAGGGTCCTTCTCGGAGCTGCTTTTT.